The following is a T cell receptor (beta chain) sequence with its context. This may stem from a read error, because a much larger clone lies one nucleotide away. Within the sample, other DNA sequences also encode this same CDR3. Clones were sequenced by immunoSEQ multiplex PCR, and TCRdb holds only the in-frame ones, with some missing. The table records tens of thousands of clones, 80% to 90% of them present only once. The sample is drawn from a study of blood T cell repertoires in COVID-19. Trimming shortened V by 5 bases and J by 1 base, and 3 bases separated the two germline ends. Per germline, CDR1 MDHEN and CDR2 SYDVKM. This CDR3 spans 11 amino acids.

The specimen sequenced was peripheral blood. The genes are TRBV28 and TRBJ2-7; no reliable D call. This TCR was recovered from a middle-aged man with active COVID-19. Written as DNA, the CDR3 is TGTGCCAGCAGTCGGTCCTACGAGCAGTACTTC. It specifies CASSRSYEQYF.